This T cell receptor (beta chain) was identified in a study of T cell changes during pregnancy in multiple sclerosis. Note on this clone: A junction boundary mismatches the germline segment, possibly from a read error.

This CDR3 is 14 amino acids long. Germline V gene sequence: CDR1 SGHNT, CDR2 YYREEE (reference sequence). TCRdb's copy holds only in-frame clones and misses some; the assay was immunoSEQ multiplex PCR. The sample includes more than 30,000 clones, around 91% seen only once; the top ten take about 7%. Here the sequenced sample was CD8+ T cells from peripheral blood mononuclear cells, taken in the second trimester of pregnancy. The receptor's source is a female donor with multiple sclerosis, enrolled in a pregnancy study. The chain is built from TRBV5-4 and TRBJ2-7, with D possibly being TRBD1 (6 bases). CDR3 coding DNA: TGTGCCAGCAGCTTGGACCTGACAGGCAGCCTCCTGGACTTC. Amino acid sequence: CASSLDLTGSLLDF.